A selection of T cell receptor beta chains follows, all from one sample in a study of cytomegalovirus exposure and HLA in healthy donors. This table comes from immunoSEQ multiplex PCR, and its TCRdb copy is limited to in-frame clones, with some not included. The table includes over 150,000 clones, around 82% detected once. The sequencing sample was made of PBMCs. These receptors originate from a woman between 50 and 59 years old in good health and CMV-seropositive. Both conserved end residues are trimmed from each CDR3.

>TRBV2
ASTLTGNYEQY
>TRBV11-1
ASSPNIPGQGTMNTEAF
>TRBV29-1
SVASGAREQY
>TRBV7-3
ASSLDRNTEAF
>TRBV7-3
ASSLTAQGHGELF
>TRBV29-1
SVEVVGAGNTIY
>TRBV30
ALVGGAAYEQY
>TRBV6-4
ASDGTEKDSPLH
>TRBV15
ATGSPRGGYNEQF
>TRBV5-1
ASSLVAGRDEQY
>TRBV7-2
ASSLVAGGSYEQY
>TRBV10-3
ATRQGGEPQH
>TRBV19
ASSSVLVGGYEQY
>TRBV7-9
ASSLDGGAQETQY
>TRBV5-4
ASNIQSSYNSPLH
>TRBV29-1
SVEVSRGGGTGELF
>TRBV19
ASSIGTGSNQPQH
>TRBV5-6
ASSLVTPGGSGYT
>TRBV28
ASYPGGKGGYT
>TRBV7-9
ASSFVDRRAGELF
>TRBV21-1
ASSKATRKNTEAF
>TRBV15
ATSRGGGGQPQH
>TRBV18
ASSPLVFGMPSGNTIY
>TRBV19
ASRGAGGQPQH
>TRBV7-9
ASNNKQGRAVAEAF
>TRBV7-3
ASSLYDRAHGYT
>TRBV6-4
AGAPGGNTEAF
>TRBV5-1
ASSLEGTGGYNEQF
>TRBV7-6
ASSFPTGTSGGHTDTQY
>TRBV6-4
ASSEQGASYNEQF
>TRBV6-5
ASSPGLAGTGELF
>TRBV19
ATAPGQRHEKLF
>TRBV7-9
ASTPGQGAETQY
>TRBV4-1
ASSLSRTGRTGTQY
>TRBV4-1
ASSQETPTYEQY